This is a list of T cell receptor beta chains from one sample in a study of T cell repertoires in cytomegalovirus infection. TCRdb reanalysed the reads using MiXCR and keeps one entry per CDR3 protein. The data contain some 400,000 distinct CDR3 sequences, roughly 30% of them seen just once; the ten biggest clones take up roughly 15%. The sequencing input was PBMCs. The origin of the receptors is a human donor in good health (CMV status not recorded). Some clones in this sample may be carry-over from other donors' samples. Both conserved end residues are trimmed from each CDR3. Size is stated for part of the rows, as once, few or many counts, or as a class when the clone is expanded.

cdr3_aa v_call clone_size
ASSREDRGPEAF TRBV5-1 NA
ASSIFRGPLYEQY TRBV19 NA
ASSSDLGQTYEQY TRBV5-5 many
ASSYRGGGISYNEQF TRBV6-5 few
AGALRWETQY TRBV2 NA
ASSRTDTSEGY TRBV4-1 many
ASSQSGTGGNQPQH TRBV3-1 NA
SARDTFRTGDSNQPQH TRBV20-1 NA
ATEGLAAPVITADTQY TRBV6-2/TRBV6-3 NA
ASSQKWTVVHEQY TRBV6-2/TRBV6-3 NA
SARGLAATYEQY TRBV20-1 few
ASSYSFGGTDTQY TRBV6-6 NA
ATSLTGPTDTQY TRBV24-1 NA
ASSGRLAGEYEQY TRBV6-2/TRBV6-3 NA
SVSSDFTGELF TRBV29-1 NA
ASSQPGSFSGNTIY TRBV14 few
ASRTSLGTGGLAF TRBV28 NA
ASSPQITGTEDF TRBV25-1 NA
ASSQDPRPWALEGHGYT TRBV4-2 few
ASRMTGVQVSPLH TRBV12-3/TRBV12-4 many
ASSPHDRLAGAPSYEQY TRBV28 few
ASSQEGRRAELF TRBV14 NA
ASSQDGGTRL TRBV4-1 NA
SVRSGGAYNEQF TRBV29-1 NA
STRKDYNSPLH TRBV15 NA
ASSQDLFEGRNEQF TRBV4-1 NA
ASSYRVSGNTIY TRBV7-2 many
ASSLAPRTGDNSPLH TRBV7-2 few
ASSLLAGAPNEQF TRBV7-9 few
ASSIGVGTGGLF TRBV19 NA
ASSYRQGRETQY TRBV7-2 many
ATPSQGVYHEQF TRBV10-2 NA
ASSGTGNQPQH TRBV19 many
ASSFSGAMNTEAF TRBV12-3/TRBV12-4 few
ASGPGYGGTYEQY TRBV19 NA
ASSSSEVLAGFTDTQY TRBV11-2 few
ATRGREDNYGYT TRBV24-1 NA
ASSFTETPSYNSPLH TRBV11-2 few
ASSFLAGGTYEQY TRBV7-8 NA
AISGQGVTPEAF TRBV10-3 few
ASSKGIQPQH TRBV6-2/TRBV6-3 few
ASSLALKSGNTIY TRBV7-2 many
ASSESRPTAQY TRBV7-2 many
ASSLKGGVMNTEAF TRBV11-2 NA
ASRRQSMNTEAF TRBV5-4 NA
ASSQEWLAGVKSYNEQF TRBV4-1 few
ARSLESRLSNQPQH TRBV5-3 NA
RGGLLRSYEQY TRBV20-1 NA
AISEGSYGYT TRBV10-3 NA